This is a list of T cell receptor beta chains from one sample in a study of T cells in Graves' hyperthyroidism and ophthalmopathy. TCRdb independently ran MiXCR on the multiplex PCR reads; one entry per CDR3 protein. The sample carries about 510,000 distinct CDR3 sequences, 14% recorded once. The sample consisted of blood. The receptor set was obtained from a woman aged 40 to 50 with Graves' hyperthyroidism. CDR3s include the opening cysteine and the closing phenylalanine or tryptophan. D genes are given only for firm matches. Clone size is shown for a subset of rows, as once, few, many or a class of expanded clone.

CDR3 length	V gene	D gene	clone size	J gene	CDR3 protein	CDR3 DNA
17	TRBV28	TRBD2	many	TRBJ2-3	CASSLGTSGSSTDTQYF	TGTGCCAGCAGTTTAGGGACTAGCGGGTCTAGCACAGATACGCAGTATTTT
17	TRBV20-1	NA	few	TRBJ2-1	CSARDLGLLIGYNEQFF	TGCAGTGCTAGAGATCTGGGGCTACTTATTGGGTACAATGAGCAGTTCTTC
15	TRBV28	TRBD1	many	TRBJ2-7	CASSHRDRAPYEQYF	TGTGCCAGCAGCCACCGGGACAGGGCACCCTACGAGCAGTACTTC
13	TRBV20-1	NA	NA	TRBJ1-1	CSARDPSLVEAFF	TGCAGTGCTAGAGATCCCAGTCTAGTTGAAGCTTTCTTT
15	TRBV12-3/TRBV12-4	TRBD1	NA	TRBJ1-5	CASSSLGTGNQPQHF	TGTGCCAGCAGTTCCCTAGGGACAGGCAATCAGCCCCAGCATTTT
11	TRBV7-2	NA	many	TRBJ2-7	CASSPNNEQYF	TGTGCCAGCAGCCCCAACAACGAGCAGTACTTC
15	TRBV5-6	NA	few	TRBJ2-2	CASSWGRLNTGELFF	TGTGCCAGCAGCTGGGGACGGCTGAACACCGGGGAGCTGTTTTTT
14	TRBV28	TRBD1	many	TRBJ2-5	CASSLGTVQETQYF	TGTGCCAGCAGTTTAGGGACAGTCCAAGAGACCCAGTACTTC
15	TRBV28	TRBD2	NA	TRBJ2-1	CASSLSPSGSYEQFF	TGTGCCAGCAGTTTATCCCCTAGCGGGAGTTATGAGCAGTTCTTC
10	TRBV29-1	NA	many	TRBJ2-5	CSVGEETQYF	TGCAGCGTTGGAGAAGAGACCCAGTACTTC